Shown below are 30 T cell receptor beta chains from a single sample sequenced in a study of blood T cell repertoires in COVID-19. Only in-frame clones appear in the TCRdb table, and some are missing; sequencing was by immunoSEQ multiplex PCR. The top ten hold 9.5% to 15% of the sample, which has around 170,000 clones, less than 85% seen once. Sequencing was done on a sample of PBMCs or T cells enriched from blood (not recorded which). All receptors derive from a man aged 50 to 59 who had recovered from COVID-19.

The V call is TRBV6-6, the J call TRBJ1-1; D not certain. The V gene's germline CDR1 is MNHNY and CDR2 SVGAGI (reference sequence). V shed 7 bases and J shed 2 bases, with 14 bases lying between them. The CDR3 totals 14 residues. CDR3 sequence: CASMFSDTNTEAFF. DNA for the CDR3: TGTGCCAGCATGTTTTCAGATACAAACACTGAAGCTTTCTTT.

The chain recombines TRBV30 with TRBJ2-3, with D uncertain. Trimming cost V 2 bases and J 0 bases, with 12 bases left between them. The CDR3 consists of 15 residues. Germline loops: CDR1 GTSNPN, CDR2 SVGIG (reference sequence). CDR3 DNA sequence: TGTGCCTGGAGTCCCGGCGGTACTAGCACAGATACGCAGTATTTT. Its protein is CAWSPGGTSTDTQYF.

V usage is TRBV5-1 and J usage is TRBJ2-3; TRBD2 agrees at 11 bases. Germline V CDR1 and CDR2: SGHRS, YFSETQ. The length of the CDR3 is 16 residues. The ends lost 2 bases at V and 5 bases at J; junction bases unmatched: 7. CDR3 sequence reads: CASSFMTSGVVDTQYF. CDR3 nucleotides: TGCGCCAGCAGCTTTATGACTAGCGGGGTTGTAGATACGCAGTATTTT.

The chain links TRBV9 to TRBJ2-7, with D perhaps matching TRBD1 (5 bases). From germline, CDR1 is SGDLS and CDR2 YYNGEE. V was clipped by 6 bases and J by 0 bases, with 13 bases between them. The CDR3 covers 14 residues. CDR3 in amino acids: CASTPSQGSYEQYF. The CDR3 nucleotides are TGTGCCAGCACCCCCTCCCAGGGCTCCTACGAGCAGTACTTC.

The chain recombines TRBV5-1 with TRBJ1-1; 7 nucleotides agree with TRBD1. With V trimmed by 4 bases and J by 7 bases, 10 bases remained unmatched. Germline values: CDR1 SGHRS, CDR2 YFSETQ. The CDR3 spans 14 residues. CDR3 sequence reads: CASSIRQGPLEAFF. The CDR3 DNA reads TGCGCCAGCAGCATACGACAGGGACCGCTTGAAGCTTTCTTT. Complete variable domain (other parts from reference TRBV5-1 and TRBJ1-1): KAGVTQTPRYLIKTRGQQVTLSCSPISGHRSVSWYQQTPGQGLQFLFEYFSETQRNKGNFPGRFSGRQFSNSRSEMNVSTLELGDSALYLCASSIRQGPLEAFFGQGTRLTVV.

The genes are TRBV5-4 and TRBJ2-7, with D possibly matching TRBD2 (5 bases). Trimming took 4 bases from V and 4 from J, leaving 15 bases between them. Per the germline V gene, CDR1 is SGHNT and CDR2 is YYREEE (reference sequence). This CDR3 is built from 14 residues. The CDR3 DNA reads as TGTGCCAGCAGCCCCGGGGAGCTCGAGTACGAGCAGTACTTC. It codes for CASSPGELEYEQYF.

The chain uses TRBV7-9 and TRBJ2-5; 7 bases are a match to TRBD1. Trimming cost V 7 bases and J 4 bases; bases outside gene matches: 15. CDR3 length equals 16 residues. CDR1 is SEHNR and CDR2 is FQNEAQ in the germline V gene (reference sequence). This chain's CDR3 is CASNWGRQGQGETQYF. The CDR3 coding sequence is TGTGCCAGCAACTGGGGACGACAGGGCCAAGGAGAGACCCAGTACTTC.

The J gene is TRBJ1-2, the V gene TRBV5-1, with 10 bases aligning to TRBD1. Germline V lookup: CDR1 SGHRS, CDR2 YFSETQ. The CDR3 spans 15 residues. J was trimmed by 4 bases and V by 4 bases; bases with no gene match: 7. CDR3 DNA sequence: TGCGCCAGCAGCAGCGGGACAGGGGAATCCTATGGCTACACCTTC. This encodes CASSSGTGESYGYTF.

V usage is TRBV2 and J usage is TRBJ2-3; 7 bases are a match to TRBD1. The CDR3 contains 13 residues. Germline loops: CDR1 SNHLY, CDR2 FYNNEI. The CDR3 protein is CAKQQGITDTQYF. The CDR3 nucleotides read TGTGCTAAACAACAGGGGATCACAGATACGCAGTATTTT.

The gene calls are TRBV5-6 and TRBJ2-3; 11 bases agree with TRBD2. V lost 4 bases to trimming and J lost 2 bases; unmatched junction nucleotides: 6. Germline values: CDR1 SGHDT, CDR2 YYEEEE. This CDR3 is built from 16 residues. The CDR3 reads CASSPGTSGYTDTQYF. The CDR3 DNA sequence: TGTGCCAGCAGCCCCGGGACTAGCGGATACACAGATACGCAGTATTTT.

The CDR3 DNA follows: TGTGCCAGCAGCTCGGTTGACCCGGGACAGGGGTCTACCTTC. Protein: CASSSVDPGQGSTF. V is TRBV5-4 and J is TRBJ1-2; 10 bases are a match to TRBD1. Trimming removed 3 bases from V and 14 bases from J; junction bases left unmatched: 13. Germline V lookup: CDR1 SGHNT, CDR2 YYREEE (reference sequence). The CDR3 spans 14 residues.

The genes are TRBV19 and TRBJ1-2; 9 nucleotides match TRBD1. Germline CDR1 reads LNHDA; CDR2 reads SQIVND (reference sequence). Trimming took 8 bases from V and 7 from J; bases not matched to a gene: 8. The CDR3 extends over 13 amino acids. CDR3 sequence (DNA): TGTGCCAGTTTTACAGGGGGCTTAAGTGGCTACACCTTC. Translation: CASFTGGLSGYTF.

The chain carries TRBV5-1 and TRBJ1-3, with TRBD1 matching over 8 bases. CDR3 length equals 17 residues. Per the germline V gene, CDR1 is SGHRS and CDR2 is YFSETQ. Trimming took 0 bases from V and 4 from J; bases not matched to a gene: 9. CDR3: CASSLGNGQGAGNTIYF. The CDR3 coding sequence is TGCGCCAGCAGCTTGGGAAACGGGCAGGGGGCCGGAAACACCATATATTTT.

Here the CDR3 DNA reads TGCGCCAGCAGCGCGGGACAGGGAGGCGATACGCAGTATTTT. Translated, it gives CASSAGQGGDTQYF. This chain connects TRBV5-1 to TRBJ2-3; TRBD1 aligns across 9 bases. Germline CDR1 reads SGHRS; CDR2 reads YFSETQ. V lost 4 bases to trimming and J lost 6 bases; unmatched junction nucleotides: 6. The CDR3 is made up of 14 amino acids.

In DNA form, the CDR3 reads TGTGCCAGCAGCTGCAGGGGGCGGTTAGATAATCAGCCCCAGCATTTT. Its translation is CASSCRGRLDNQPQHF. V and J are TRBV11-3 and TRBJ1-5; 8 bases fit TRBD1. The CDR3 contains 16 residues. Germline assignment: CDR1 SGHNT and CDR2 YENEEA. V lost 4 bases to trimming and J lost 4 bases; unmatched junction nucleotides: 9.

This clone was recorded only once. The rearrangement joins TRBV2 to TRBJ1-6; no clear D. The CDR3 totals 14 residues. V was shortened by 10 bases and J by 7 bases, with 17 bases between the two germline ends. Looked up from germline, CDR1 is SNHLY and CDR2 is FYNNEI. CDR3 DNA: TGTGCCACCCAAGGGCGGGCCTTAAATTCACCCCTCCACTTT. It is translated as CATQGRALNSPLHF.

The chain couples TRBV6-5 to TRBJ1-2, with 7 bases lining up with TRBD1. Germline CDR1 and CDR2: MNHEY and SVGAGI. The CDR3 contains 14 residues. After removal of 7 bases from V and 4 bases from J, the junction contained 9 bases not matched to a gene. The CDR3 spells CASTDPGTVYGYTF. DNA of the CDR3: TGTGCCAGCACCGACCCTGGGACAGTCTATGGCTACACCTTC.

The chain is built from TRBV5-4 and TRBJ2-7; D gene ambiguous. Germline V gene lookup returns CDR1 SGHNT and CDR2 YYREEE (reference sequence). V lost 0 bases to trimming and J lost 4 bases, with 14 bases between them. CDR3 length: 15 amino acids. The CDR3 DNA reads TGTGCCAGCAGCTTGGATGGCGGCAGATTATACGAGCAGTACTTC. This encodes CASSLDGGRLYEQYF.

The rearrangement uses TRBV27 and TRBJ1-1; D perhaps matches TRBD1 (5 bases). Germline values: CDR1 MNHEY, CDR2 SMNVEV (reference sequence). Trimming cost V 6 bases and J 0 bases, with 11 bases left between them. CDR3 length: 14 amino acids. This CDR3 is CASRMGLMNTEAFF. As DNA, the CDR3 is TGTGCCAGCAGGATGGGACTTATGAACACTGAAGCTTTCTTT.

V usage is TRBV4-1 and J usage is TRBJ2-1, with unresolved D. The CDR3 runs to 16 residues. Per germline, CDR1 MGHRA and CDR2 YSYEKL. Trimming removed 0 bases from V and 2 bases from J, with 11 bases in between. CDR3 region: CASSQEASVTYNEQFF. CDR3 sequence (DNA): TGCGCCAGCAGCCAAGAAGCGTCAGTCACCTACAATGAGCAGTTCTTC.

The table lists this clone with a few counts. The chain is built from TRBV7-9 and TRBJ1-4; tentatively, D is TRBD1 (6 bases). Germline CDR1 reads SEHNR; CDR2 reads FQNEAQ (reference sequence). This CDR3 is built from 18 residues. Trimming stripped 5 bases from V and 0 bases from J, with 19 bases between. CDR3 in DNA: TGTGCCAGCAGCCCAGGACAGTATGGGGTTGCAACTAATGAAAAACTGTTTTTT. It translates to CASSPGQYGVATNEKLFF.

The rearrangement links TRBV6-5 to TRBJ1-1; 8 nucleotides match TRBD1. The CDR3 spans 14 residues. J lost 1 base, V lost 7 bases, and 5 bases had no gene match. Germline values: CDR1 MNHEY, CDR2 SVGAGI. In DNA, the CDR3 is TGTGCCAGCAACGACAGGGGTTGGAACACTGAAGCTTTCTTT. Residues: CASNDRGWNTEAFF.

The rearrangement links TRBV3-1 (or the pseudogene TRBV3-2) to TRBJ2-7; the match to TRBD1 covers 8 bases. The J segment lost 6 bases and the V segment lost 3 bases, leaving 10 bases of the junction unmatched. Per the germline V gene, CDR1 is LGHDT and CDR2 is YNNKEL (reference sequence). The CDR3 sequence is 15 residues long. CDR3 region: CASSHRTGSGSEQYF. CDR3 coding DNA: TGTGCCAGCAGCCACCGGACAGGGAGCGGAAGCGAGCAGTACTTC.

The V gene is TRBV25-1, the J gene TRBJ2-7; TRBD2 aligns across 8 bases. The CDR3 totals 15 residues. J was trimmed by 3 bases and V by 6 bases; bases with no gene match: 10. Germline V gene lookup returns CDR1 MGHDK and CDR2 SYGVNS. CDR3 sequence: CASSLRGGGNYEQYF. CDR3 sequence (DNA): TGTGCCAGCAGCCTTCGGGGCGGGGGGAACTACGAGCAGTACTTC.

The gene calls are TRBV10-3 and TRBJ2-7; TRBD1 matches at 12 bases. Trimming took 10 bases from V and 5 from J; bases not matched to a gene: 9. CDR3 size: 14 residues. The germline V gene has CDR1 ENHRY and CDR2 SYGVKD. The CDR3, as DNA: TGTGCCAGCCTTACCGGGACAGGGGGCGACGAGCAGTACTTC. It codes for CASLTGTGGDEQYF.

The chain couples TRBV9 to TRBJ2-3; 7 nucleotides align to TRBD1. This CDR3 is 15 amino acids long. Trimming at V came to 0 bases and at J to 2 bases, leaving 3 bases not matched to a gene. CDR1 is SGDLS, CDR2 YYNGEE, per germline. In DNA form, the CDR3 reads TGTGCCAGCAGCGTAGAGGGGACAGACACAGATACGCAGTATTTT. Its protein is CASSVEGTDTDTQYF.

This chain's CDR3 is CASSSLRDRDEKLFF. For the CDR3, the DNA is TGTGCCAGCTCCTCTTTGCGGGACAGAGATGAAAAACTGTTTTTT. The chain joins TRBV5-6 to TRBJ1-4, with 7 bases matching TRBD1. The CDR3 contains 15 residues. V lost 7 bases and J lost 6; bases outside the gene matches: 12. The germline gives CDR1 SGHDT, CDR2 YYEEEE.

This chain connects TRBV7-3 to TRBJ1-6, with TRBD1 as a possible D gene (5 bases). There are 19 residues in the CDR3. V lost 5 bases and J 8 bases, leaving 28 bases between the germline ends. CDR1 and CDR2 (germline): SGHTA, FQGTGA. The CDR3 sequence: CASSPRARAVDTRDSPLHF. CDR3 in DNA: TGTGCCAGCAGCCCCAGAGCCAGGGCGGTTGATACGAGAGATTCACCCCTCCACTTT.

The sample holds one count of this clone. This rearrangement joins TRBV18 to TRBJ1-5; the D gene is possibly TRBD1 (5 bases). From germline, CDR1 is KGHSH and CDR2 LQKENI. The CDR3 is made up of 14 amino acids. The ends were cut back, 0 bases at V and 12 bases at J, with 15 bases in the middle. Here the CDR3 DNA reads TGTGCCAGCTCACCACCGGAGGGACGATCAGACCAGCATTTT. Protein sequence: CASSPPEGRSDQHF.

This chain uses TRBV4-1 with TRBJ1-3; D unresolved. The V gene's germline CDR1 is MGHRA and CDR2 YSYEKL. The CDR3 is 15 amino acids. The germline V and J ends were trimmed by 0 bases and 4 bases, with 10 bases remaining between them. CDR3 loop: CASSQDARWGNTIYF. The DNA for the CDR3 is TGCGCCAGCAGCCAAGATGCGAGGTGGGGAAACACCATATATTTT.